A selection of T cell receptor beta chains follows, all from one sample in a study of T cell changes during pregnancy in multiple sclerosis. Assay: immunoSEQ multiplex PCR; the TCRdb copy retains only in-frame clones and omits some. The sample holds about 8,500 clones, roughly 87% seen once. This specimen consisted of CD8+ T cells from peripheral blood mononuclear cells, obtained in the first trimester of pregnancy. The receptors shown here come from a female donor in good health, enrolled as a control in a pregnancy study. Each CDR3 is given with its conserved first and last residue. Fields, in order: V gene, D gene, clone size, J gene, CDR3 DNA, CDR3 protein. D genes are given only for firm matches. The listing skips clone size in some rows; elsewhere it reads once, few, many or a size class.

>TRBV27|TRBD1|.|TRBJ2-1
TGTGCCAGCCTCGGACAGGGGAGAATGGTGAATGAGCAGTTCTTC
CASLGQGRMVNEQFF
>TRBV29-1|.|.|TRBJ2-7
TGCAGCGTTGAGGCTGACTCCTACGAGCAGTACTTC
CSVEADSYEQYF
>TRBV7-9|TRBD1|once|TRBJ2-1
TGTGCCAGCAGCCAAAGGGGGCATGAGCAGTTCTTC
CASSQRGHEQFF
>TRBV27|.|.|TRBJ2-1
TGTGCCAGCAGTTCAAACAGGTATGAGCAGTTCTTC
CASSSNRYEQFF
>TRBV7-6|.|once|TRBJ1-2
TGTGCCAGCAGCTTGGCACAGGGAGATGGCTACACCTTC
CASSLAQGDGYTF
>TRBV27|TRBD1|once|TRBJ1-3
TGTGCCAGCAGACCAGGGGGGCCTGGAAACACCATATATTTT
CASRPGGPGNTIYF
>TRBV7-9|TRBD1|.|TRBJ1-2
TGTGCCAGCAGCGGACTGACAGGGGGCTACACCTTC
CASSGLTGGYTF
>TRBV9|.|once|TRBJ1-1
TGTGCCAGCAGCGTAGTTTCGGGGGGCCGGACTGAAGCTTTCTTT
CASSVVSGGRTEAFF
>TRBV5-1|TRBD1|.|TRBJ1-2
TGCGCCAGCAGCTTACCGCCGGGACAGGCAGCTAACTATGGCTACACCTTC
CASSLPPGQAANYGYTF
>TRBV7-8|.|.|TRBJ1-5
TGTGCCAGCAGCTCCCAGCGGGGTCCAAGTCAGCCCCAGCATTTT
CASSSQRGPSQPQHF
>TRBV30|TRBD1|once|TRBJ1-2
TGTGCCTGGAGCGACAGGGAATACTATGGCTACACCTTC
CAWSDREYYGYTF
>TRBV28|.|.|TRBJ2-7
TGTGCCAGCAGTTTAGGGGCCCCGCATGACTTC
CASSLGAPHDF
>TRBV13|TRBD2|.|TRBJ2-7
TGTGCCAGCAGTTGGGGGGGTGGCGAGCAGTACTTC
CASSWGGGEQYF
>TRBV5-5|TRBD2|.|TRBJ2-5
TGTGCCAGCAGTCTCACCCCGACTAGCGGGGGGGCTTGGGGGGAGACCCAGTACTTC
CASSLTPTSGGAWGETQYF
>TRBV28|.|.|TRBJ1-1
TGTGCCAGCGGACCCCAGGGGAACACTGAAGCTTTCTTT
CASGPQGNTEAFF
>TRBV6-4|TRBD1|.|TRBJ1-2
TGTGCCAGACCTAGGGGGCGAGACTATGGCTACACCTTC
CARPRGRDYGYTF
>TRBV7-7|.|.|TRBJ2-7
TGTGCTAGCAGCTTAGGTTCAGGGGTTGTCTACGAGCAGTACTTC
CASSLGSGVVYEQYF
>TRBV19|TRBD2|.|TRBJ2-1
TGTGCCAGTAGTAAAGGACTAGCGGATTACAATGAGCAGTTCTTC
CASSKGLADYNEQFF
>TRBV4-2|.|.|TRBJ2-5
TGTGCCAGCAGCCAAGTCCGCGGGGGCGAGGAGACCCAGTACTTC
CASSQVRGGEETQYF
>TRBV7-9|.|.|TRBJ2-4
TGTGCCAGCAGCTTACAGGTGGAAAACATTCAGTACTTC
CASSLQVENIQYF
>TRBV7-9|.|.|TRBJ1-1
TGTGCCAGCTTTGGGCGGGGAGTGAACACTGAAGCTTTCTTT
CASFGRGVNTEAFF
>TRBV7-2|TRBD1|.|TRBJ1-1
TGTGCCAGCAGCCGTTACGACAGGGTCGATGAAGCTTTCTTT
CASSRYDRVDEAFF
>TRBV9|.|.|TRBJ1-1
TGTGCCAGCAGCGTAGCTGTGAACACTGAAGCTTTCTTT
CASSVAVNTEAFF
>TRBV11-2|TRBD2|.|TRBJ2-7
TGTGCCAGCAGCTTAGGGGCGGGAGACCCCTACGAGCAGTACTTC
CASSLGAGDPYEQYF
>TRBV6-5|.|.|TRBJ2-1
TGTGCCAGCAGTTATCGAGGGGAGGTTTACAATGAGCAGTTCTTC
CASSYRGEVYNEQFF
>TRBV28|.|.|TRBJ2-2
TGTGCCAGCAGGGGGGGTATGGGGGACAGCGGGGAGCTGTTTTTT
CASRGGMGDSGELFF
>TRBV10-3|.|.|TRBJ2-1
TGTGCCCTGCGGCCAGCGCCTCACAATGAGCAGTTCTTC
CALRPAPHNEQFF
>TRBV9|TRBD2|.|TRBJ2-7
TGTGCCAGCAGCTTGGGAGGGGAGGGCGACGAGCAGTACTTC
CASSLGGEGDEQYF
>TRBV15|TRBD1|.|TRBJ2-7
TGTGCCACCAGCGGACAGGGTTACGAGCAGTACTTC
CATSGQGYEQYF
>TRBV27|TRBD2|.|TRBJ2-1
TGTGCCAGCAGTTTTAGCGGGGGATACAATGAGCAGTTCTTC
CASSFSGGYNEQFF
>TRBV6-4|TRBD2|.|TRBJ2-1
TGTGCCAGCAGCCTAGCGGGGGGGGCGGGTAATGAGCAGTTCTTC
CASSLAGGAGNEQFF
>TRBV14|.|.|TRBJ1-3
TGTGCCAGCAGCAAATCTTACAGGTTTGGAAACACCATATATTTT
CASSKSYRFGNTIYF
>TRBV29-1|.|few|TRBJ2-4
TGCAGCGTTGAAGATCGGGACATTCAGTACTTC
CSVEDRDIQYF
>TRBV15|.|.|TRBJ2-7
TGTGCCACCAGCAGAGATTTCGGGGATTCCTACGAGCAGTACTTC
CATSRDFGDSYEQYF
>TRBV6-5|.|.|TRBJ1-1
TGTGCCAGCAGTTACGATTCCAGGAGGACTGAAGCTTTCTTT
CASSYDSRRTEAFF
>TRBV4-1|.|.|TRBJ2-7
TGCGCCAGCAGCCAAGATGGAGAAATCAACTACGAGCAGTACTTC
CASSQDGEINYEQYF
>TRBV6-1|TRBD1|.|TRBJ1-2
TGTGCCAGCAGTGTTCCGGACAGGACCGTAGGTGGCTACACCTTC
CASSVPDRTVGGYTF
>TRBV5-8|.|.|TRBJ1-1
TGTGCCAGCAGCTTGTCGGGAACTGAAGCTTTCTTT
CASSLSGTEAFF
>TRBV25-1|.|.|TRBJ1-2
TGTGCCAGCAGTGAATATAGGGGGGGAATCGGCTATGGCTACACCTTC
CASSEYRGGIGYGYTF
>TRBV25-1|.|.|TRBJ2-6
TGTGCCAGCAGTTTTTCGGCAGATGGACAAAGTCGGGCCAACGTCCTGACTTTC
CASSFSADGQSRANVLTF
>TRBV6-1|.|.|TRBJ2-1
TGTGCCAGCAGTGAACAGGGGGGCTCCTACAATGAGCAGTTCTTC
CASSEQGGSYNEQFF
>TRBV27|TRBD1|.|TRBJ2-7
TGTGCCAGCAGTTTAAAGGGGGCGGTTTACGAGCAGTACTTC
CASSLKGAVYEQYF
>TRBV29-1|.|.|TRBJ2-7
TGCAGCGTTTCCCCCCGAGGGGGCTACGAGCAGTACTTC
CSVSPRGGYEQYF
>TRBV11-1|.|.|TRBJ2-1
TGTGCCAGCAGCTCATCATCCAATGAGCAGTTCTTC
CASSSSSNEQFF
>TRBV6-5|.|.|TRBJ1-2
TGTGCCAGCAGTCTCGGGGGTGGCTACACCTTC
CASSLGGGYTF
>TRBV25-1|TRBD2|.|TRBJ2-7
TGTGCCAGCAGTGGAAGGACTAGCGGGAGCCACTACGAGCAGTACTTC
CASSGRTSGSHYEQYF
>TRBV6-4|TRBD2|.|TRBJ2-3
TGTGCCAGCAGTGAGGGTGAAGGGCGGGGGGACGATACGCAGTATTTT
CASSEGEGRGDDTQYF
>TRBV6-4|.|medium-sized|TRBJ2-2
TGTGCCAGCAGTGAGGGTAGCGGGAACACCGGGGAGCTGTTTTTT
CASSEGSGNTGELFF
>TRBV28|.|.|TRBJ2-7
TGTGCCAGCAGTTGGACAGCTACCTACGAGCAGTACTTC
CASSWTATYEQYF
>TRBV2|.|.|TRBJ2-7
TGTGCCAGCAGTGAATCCAGGGGAATCTCCTACGAGCAGTACTTC
CASSESRGISYEQYF
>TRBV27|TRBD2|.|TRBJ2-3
TGTGCCAGCAGTTTACTAGCGGGGGCAGATACGCAGTATTTT
CASSLLAGADTQYF
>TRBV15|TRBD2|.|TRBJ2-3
TGTGCCACCAGCAGAGTCCGCGGCGGGAGAAGCACAGATACGCAGTATTTT
CATSRVRGGRSTDTQYF
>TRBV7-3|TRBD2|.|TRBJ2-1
TGTGCCAGCAGCTGGACTAGCGGGGACTACAATGAGCAGTTCTTC
CASSWTSGDYNEQFF
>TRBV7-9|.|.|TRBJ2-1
TGTGCCAGCAGCTTACGGGAAAGAGGGCCTCTCAATGAGCAGTTCTTC
CASSLRERGPLNEQFF
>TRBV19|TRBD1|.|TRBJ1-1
TGTGCCAGTAGTATAGAACGGACAGGGACGAGATTCGACACTGAAGCTTTCTTT
CASSIERTGTRFDTEAFF
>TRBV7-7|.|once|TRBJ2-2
TGTGCTAGCAGCATCTCAGGGGCCGGGGAGCTGTTTTTT
CASSISGAGELFF
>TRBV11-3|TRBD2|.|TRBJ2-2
TGTGCCAGCAGCCCCGACGGGGAGGGCGACACCGGGGAGCTGTTTTTT
CASSPDGEGDTGELFF